This T cell receptor (beta chain) was identified during a study of CD8+ T cells in alopecia areata. Turning to the study itself: Treated patients swallowed 5 to 10 mg of oral tofacitinib twice daily.

The sample's treatment: oral pan-JAK inhibitor, 5-10 mg twice daily. Those with alopecia areata gave lesional scalp punch biopsies and peripheral blood. PBMCs served as the source from which CD4+ and CD8+ T cells were sorted. General study results and limits: Whether baseline CD8+ expansion is linked to response remains uncertain, given a single nonresponder.

It was cDNA, reverse transcribed from extracted RNA, that served as the sequencing template. The protocol was immunoSEQ multiplex PCR, while the TCRdb copy is restricted to in-frame clones and leaves out a portion. The data contain about 120,000 clones, more than 45% of them singletons. Concerning this clone: Its antigen remains unidentified.

CDR1 and CDR2 (germline): MNHNS, SASEGT. The CDR3 contains 13 residues. The ends were cut back, 7 bases at V and 0 bases at J, with 10 bases in the middle. The starting material was CD4+ T cells sorted from blood, obtained at week 4, from a patient treated with tofacitinib. This TCR derives from a human donor with alopecia areata. This chain connects TRBV6-1 to TRBJ2-7; no clear D. CDR3 protein: CASTPRPSYEQYF. The CDR3 DNA is TGTGCCAGCACACCTAGACCCTCCTACGAGCAGTACTTC.